This TCR beta chain was identified in a study of cytomegalovirus exposure and HLA in healthy donors. Of note for this clone: The antigen is unknown.

PCR primers comprised 60 Vbeta and 13 Jbeta primers. Sequenced by immunoSEQ multiplex PCR; TCRdb stores in-frame clones only, minus some. The table has approximately 180,000 clones, roughly 74% seen once; the top ten hold less than 2%. Study observations and caveats: A link between a missense DCLRE1C variant and TCR beta V- and J-gene trimming emerged from a later analysis. Researchers counted 150 to 200 TCR beta chains as cytomegalovirus-associated. Common viral pathogens were later found to be apparently linked to several of the most significant clusters.

The clonotype was recovered from a woman aged 25 to 39 in good health and CMV-seronegative. Sequenced: PBMCs.

The CDR3 protein is CAWMTKYTSGMLRRSNEQFF. The DNA for the CDR3 is TGTGCCTGGATGACCAAATATACTAGCGGGATGCTTAGGCGTTCCAATGAGCAGTTCTTC. The chain recombines TRBV30 with TRBJ2-1; the match to TRBD2 covers 10 bases. Trimming cost V 4 bases and J 6 bases; bases outside gene matches: 24. This CDR3 contains 20 residues. CDR1 and CDR2 from the germline V gene are GTSNPN and SVGIG (reference sequence).